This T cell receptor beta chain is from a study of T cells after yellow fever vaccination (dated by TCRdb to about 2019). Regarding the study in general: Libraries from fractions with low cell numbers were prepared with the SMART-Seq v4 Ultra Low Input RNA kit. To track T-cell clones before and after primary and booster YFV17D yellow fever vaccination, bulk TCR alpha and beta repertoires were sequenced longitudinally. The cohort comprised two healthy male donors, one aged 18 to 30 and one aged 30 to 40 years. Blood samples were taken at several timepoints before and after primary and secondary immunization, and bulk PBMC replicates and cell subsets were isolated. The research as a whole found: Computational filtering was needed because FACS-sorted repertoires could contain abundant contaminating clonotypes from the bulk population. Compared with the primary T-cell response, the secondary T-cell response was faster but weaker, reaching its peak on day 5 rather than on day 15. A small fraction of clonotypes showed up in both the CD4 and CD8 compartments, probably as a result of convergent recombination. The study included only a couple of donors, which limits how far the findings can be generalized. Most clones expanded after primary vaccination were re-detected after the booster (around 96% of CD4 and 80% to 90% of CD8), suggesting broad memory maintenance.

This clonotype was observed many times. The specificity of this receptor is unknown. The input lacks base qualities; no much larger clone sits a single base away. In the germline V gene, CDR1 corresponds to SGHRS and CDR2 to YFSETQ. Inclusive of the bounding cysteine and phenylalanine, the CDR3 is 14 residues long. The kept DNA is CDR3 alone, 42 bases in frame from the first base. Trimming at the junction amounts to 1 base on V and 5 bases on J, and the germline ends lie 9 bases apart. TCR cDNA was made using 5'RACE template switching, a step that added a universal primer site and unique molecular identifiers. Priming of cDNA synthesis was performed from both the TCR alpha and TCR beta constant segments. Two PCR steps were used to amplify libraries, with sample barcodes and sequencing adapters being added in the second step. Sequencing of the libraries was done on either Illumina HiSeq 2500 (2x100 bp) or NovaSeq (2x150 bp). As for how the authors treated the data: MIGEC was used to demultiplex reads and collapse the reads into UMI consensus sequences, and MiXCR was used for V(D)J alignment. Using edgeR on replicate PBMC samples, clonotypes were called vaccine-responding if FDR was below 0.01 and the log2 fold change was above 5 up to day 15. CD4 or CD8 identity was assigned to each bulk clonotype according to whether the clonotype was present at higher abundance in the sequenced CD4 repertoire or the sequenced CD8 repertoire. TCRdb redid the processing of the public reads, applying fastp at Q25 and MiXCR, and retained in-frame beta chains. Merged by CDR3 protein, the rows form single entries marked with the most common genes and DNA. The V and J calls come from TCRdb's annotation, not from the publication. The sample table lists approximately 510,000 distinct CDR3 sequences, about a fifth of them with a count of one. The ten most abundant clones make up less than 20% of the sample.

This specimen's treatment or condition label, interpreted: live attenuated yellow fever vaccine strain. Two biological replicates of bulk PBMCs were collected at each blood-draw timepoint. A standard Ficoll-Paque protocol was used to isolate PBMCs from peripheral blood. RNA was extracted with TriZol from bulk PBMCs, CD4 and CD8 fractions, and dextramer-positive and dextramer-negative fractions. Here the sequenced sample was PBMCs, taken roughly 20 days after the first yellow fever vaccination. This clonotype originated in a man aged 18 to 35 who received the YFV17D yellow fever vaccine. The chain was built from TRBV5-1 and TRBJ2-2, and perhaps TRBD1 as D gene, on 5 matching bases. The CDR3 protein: CASSLTQETGELFF. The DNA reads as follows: TGCGCCAGCAGCTTGACACAGGAGACCGGGGAGCTGTTTTTT. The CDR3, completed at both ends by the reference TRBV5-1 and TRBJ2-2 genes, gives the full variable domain KAGVTQTPRYLIKTRGQQVTLSCSPISGHRSVSWYQQTPGQGLQFLFEYFSETQRNKGNFPGRFSGRQFSNSRSEMNVSTLELGDSALYLCASSLTQETGELFFGEGSRLTVL.